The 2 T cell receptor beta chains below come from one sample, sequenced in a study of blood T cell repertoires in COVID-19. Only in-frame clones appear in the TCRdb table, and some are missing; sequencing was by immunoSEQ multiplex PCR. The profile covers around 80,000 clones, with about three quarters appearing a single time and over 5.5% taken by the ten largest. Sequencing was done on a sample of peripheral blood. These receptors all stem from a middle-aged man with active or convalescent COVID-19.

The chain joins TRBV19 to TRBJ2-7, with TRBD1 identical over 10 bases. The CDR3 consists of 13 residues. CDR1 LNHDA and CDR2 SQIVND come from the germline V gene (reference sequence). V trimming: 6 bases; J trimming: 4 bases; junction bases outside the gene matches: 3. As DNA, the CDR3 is TGTGCCAGTAGCCGGGACAGGGGATACGAGCAGTACTTC. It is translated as CASSRDRGYEQYF.

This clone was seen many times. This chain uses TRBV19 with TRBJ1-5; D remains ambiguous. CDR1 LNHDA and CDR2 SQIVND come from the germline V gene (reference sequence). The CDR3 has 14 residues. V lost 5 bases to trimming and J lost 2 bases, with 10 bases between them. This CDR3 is CASSPKNGNQPQHF. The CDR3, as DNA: TGTGCCAGTAGTCCCAAAAATGGCAATCAGCCCCAGCATTTT.